This T cell receptor beta chain is from a study of human T cells and chemical hapten exposure. Study-wide findings and caveats: TCRs whose frequency exceeded 1 in 1000 remained the same following DPC sensitization. Healthy individuals' immune responses may differ from those of donors, who had alopecia.

Separate cDNA molecules received unique molecular identifiers, which the library attached to them. Each CDR3 protein gets one entry after TCRdb re-called the RACE reads with MiXCR. Seen here are 50,000 or so distinct CDR3 sequences, about a tenth observed once, and the top ten hold 4.5%. This clonotype came up many times. Antigen: not known. Time point: patch test 1, 2 weeks after DPC sensitization. Regarding treatment: therapeutic diphenylcyclopropenone sensitization with weekly scalp DPC. People who gave samples had alopecia, were 18 to 70 years old, and were suitable for DPC. Germline V gives CDR1 SGHVS, CDR2 FQNEAQ. This CDR3 comprises 14 residues. Trimming pared 2 bases from V and 12 bases from J, leaving 17 bases between.

The receptor was derived from a woman aged 45-65 years with alopecia areata. Some clones in this sample may be carry-over from other donors' samples. The sample here was whole blood, taken in connection with sensitization to the hapten diphenylcyclopropenone (DPC). This chain uses TRBV7-8 with TRBJ2-1; perhaps D is TRBD1 or TRBD2 (5 bases each). The CDR3 reads CASSLRETLRGQFF. The CDR3 DNA is TGTGCCAGCAGCTTAAGGGAGACTCTTAGGGGGCAGTTCTTC.